The source of this TCR beta chain is a study of T cells after yellow fever vaccination. TCR cDNA, made by 5'RACE template switching, carried an added universal primer site and UMIs. TCRdb reanalysed the 5' RACE reads using MiXCR and keeps one entry per CDR3 protein. The sample includes under 500,000 distinct CDR3 sequences, around 19% seen only once; the top ten take roughly a sixth. Whole-study results and caveats: A weaker but faster secondary response was observed, peaking on day 5 versus 15. It was a small share of clonotypes that appeared in both CD4 and CD8 compartments. Post-booster repertoires contained most primary-vaccination clones again (around 97% CD4, around 88% CD8).

The CDR3 is 14 residues long. CDR1 is ENHRY, CDR2 SYGVKD, per germline. Notes on this clonotype: Its antigen is unknown. The junction departs from the called germline gene at one end, perhaps through a read error.

The origin of this receptor is a man younger than 35 who received the YFV17D yellow fever vaccine. The gene calls are TRBV10-3 and TRBJ2-7; 7 nucleotides match TRBD1. The sample here was PBMCs, taken before the yellow fever booster vaccination. DNA for the CDR3: TGTGCCAGCAGTATAGACAGGGCCTCCTACGAGCAGTACTTC. Its translation: CASSIDRASYEQYF.